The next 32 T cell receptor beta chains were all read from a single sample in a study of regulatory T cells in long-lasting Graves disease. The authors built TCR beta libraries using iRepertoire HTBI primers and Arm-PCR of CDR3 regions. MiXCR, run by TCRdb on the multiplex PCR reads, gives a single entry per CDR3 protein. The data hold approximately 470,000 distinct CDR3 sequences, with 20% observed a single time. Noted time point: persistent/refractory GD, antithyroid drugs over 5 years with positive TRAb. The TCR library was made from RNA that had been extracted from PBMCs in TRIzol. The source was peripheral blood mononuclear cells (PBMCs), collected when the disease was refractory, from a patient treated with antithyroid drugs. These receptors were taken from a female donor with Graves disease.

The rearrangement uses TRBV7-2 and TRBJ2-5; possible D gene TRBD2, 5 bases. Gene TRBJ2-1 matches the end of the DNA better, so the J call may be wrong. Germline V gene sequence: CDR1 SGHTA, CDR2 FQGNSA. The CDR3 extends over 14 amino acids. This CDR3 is CASSSDSGYNEQFF. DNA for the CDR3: TGTGCCAGCAGCTCGGACTCCGGATACAATGAGCAGTTCTTC.

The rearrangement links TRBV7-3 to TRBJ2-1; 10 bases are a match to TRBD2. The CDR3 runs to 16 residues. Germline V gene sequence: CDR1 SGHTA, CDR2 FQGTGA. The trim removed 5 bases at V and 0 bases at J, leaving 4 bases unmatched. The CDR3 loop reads CASSQGLANSYNEQFF. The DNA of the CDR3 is TGTGCCAGCAGCCAGGGACTAGCGAACTCCTACAATGAGCAGTTCTTC.

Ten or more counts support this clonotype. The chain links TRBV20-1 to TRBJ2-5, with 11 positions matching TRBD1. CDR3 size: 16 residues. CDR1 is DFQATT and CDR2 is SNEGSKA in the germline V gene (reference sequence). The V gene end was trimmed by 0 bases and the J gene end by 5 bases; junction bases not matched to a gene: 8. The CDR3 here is CSARDQRTGGGETQYF. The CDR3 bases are TGCAGTGCTAGAGATCAGAGGACAGGGGGCGGCGAGACCCAGTACTTC.

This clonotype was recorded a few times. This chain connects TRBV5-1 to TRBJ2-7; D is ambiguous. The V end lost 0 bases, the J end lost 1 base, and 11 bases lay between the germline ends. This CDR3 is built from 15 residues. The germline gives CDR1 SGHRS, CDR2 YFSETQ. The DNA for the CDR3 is TGCGCCAGCAGCTTGGTTGATGGGTGGTCCTACGAGCAGTACTTC. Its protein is CASSLVDGWSYEQYF.

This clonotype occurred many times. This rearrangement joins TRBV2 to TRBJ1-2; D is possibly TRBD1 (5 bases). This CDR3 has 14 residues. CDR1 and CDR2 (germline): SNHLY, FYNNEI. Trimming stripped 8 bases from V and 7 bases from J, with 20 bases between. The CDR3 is CASRISQGISGYTF. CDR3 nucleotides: TGTGCCAGCCGGATAAGCCAGGGTATTAGTGGCTACACCTTC. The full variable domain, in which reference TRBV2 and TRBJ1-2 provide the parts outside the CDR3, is EPEVTQTPSHQVTQMGQEVILRCVPISNHLYFYWYRQILGQKVEFLVSFYNNEISEKSEIFDDQFSVERPDGSNFTLKIRSTKLEDSAMYFCASRISQGISGYTFGSGTRLTVV.

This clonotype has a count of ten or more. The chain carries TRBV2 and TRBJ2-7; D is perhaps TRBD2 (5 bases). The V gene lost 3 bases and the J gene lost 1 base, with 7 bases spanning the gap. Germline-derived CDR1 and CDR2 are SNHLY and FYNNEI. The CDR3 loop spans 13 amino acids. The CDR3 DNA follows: TGTGCCAGCAGTGACGGGAATTCCTACGAGCAGTACTTC. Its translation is CASSDGNSYEQYF. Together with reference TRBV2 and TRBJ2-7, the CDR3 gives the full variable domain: EPEVTQTPSHQVTQMGQEVILRCVPISNHLYFYWYRQILGQKVEFLVSFYNNEISEKSEIFDDQFSVERPDGSNFTLKIRSTKLEDSAMYFCASSDGNSYEQYFGPGTRLTVT.

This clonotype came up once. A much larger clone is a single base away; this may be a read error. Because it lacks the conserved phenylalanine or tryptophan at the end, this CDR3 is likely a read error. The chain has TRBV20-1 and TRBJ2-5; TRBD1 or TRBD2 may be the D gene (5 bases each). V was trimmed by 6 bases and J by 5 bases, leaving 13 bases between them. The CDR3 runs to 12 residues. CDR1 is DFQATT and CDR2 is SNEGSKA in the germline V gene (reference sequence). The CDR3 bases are TGCAGTGCCCAACCGGGGCTCGAGACCCAGTACATC. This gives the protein CSAQPGLETQYI.

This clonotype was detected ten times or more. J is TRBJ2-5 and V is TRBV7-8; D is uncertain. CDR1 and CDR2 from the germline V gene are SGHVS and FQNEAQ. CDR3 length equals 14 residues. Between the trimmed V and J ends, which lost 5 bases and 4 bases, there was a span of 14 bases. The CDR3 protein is CASSPRRLGETQYF. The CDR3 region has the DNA TGTGCCAGCAGCCCCCGGCGGTTGGGAGAGACCCAGTACTTC.

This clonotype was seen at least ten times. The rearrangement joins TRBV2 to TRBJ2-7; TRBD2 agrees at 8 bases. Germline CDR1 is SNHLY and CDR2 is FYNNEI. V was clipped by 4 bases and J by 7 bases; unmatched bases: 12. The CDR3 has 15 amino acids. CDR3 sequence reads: CASSVIAGGVGEQYF. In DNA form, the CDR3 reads TGTGCCAGCAGTGTTATCGCGGGAGGTGTTGGAGAGCAGTACTTC.

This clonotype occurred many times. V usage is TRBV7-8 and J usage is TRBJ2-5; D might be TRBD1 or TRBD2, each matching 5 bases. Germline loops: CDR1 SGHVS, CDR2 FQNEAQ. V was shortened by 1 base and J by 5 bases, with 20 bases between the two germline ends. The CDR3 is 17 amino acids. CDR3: CASSLGRKRDPHETQYF. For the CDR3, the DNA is TGTGCCAGCAGCTTAGGCCGGAAACGGGACCCCCATGAGACCCAGTACTTC.

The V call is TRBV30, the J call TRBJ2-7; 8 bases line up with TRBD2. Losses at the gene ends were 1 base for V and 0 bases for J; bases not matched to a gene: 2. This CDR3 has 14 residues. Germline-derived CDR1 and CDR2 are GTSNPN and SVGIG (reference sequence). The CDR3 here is CAWSDSGNSYEQYF. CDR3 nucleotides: TGTGCCTGGAGTGATAGCGGGAACTCCTACGAGCAGTACTTC. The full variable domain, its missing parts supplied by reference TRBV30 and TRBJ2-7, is SQTIHQWPATLVQPVGSPLSLECTVEGTSNPNLYWYRQAAGRGLQLLFYSVGIGQISSEVPQNLSASRPQDRQFILSSKKLLLSDSGFYLCAWSDSGNSYEQYFGPGTRLTVT.

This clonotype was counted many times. CDR3: CASSRGGNTEAFF. The DNA for the CDR3 is TGTGCCAGCAGCAGGGGGGGGAACACTGAAGCTTTCTTT. This sequence joins TRBV9 and TRBJ1-1; a weak D match, TRBD1 (6 bases). CDR1 is SGDLS, CDR2 YYNGEE, per germline. The CDR3 totals 13 residues. The V gene lost 4 bases and the J gene lost 1 base, with 8 bases spanning the gap.

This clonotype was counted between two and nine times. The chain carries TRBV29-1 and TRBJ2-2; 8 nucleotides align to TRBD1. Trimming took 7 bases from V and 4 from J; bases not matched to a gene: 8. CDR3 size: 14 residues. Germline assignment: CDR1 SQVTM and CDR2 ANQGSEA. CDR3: CSALGQGATGELFF. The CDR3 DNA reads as TGCAGCGCCCTCGGACAGGGAGCCACCGGGGAGCTGTTTTTT.

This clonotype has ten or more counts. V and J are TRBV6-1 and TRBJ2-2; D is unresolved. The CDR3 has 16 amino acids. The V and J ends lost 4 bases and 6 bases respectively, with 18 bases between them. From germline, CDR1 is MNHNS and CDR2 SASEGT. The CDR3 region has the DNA TGTGCCAGCAGTGGAGGATCCAGGACCAGGTCCGGGGAGCTGTTTTTT. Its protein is CASSGGSRTRSGELFF.

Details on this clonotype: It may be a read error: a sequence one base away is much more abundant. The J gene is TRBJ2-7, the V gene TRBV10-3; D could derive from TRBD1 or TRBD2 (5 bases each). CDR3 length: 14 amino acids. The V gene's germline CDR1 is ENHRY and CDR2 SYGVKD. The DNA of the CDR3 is TGTGCCACACGGGGACCGCGGTCGGGTTCCGAGCGGTACTTC. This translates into CATRGPRSGSERYF.

The CDR3 DNA follows: TGTGCCAGCAGATCCGGAAGACTGAGCTCTGGGGCCAACGTCCTGACTTTC. It codes for CASRSGRLSSGANVLTF. V gene TRBV11-2 combines with J gene TRBJ2-6; D not resolved. The CDR3 is 17 residues long. V was shortened by 6 bases and J by 0 bases, with 15 bases between the two germline ends. Per the germline V gene, CDR1 is SGHAT and CDR2 is FQNNGV.

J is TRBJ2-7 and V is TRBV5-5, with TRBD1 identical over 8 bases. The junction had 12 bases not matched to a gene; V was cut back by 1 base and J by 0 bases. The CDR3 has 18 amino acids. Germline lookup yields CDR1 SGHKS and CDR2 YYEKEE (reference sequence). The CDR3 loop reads CASSLSPGQGGFSYEQYF. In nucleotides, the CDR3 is TGTGCCAGCAGCTTGTCCCCTGGACAGGGCGGATTCTCCTACGAGCAGTACTTC.

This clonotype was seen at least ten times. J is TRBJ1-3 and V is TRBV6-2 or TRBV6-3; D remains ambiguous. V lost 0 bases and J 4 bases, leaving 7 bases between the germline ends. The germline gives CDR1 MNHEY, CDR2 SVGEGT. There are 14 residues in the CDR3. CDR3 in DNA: TGTGCCAGCAGTTACTCTTCGCCCGGAAACACCATATATTTT. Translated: CASSYSSPGNTIYF.

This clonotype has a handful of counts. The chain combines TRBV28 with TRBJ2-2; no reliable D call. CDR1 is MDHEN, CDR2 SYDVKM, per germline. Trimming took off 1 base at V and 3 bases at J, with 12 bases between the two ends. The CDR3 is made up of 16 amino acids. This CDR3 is CASSLLTLAYTGELFF. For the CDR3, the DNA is TGTGCCAGCAGTTTATTGACTCTCGCCTACACCGGGGAGCTGTTTTTT.

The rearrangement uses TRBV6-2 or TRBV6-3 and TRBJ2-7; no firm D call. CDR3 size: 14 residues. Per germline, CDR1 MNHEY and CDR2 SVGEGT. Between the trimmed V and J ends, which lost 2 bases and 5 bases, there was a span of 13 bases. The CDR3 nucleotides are TGTGCCAGCAGTTACAAGGGCCCTGGGAACGAGCAGTACTTC. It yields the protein CASSYKGPGNEQYF.

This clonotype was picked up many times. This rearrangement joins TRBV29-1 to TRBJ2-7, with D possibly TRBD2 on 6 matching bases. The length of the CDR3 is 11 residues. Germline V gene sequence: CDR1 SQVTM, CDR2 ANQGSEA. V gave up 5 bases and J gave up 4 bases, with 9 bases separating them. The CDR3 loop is CSVSSGYEQYF. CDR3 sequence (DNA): TGCAGCGTTAGTAGCGGATACGAGCAGTACTTC.

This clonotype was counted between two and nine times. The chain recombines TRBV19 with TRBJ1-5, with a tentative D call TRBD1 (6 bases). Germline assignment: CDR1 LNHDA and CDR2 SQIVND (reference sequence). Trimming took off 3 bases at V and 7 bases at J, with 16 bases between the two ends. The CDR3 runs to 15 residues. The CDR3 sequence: CASSITGGQKQPQHF. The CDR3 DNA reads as TGTGCCAGTAGTATCACCGGGGGGCAGAAACAGCCCCAGCATTTT.

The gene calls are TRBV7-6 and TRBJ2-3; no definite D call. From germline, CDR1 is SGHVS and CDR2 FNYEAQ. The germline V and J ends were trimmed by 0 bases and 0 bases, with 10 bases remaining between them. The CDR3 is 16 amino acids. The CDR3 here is CASSLAAERSTDTQYF. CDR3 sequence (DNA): TGTGCCAGCAGCTTAGCGGCAGAACGTAGCACAGATACGCAGTATTTT.

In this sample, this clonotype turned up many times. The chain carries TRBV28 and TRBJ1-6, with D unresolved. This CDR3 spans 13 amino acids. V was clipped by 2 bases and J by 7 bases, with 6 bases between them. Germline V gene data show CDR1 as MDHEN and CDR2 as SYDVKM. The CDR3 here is CASSLVLNSPLHF. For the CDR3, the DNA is TGTGCCAGCAGTTTAGTTTTAAATTCACCCCTCCACTTT.

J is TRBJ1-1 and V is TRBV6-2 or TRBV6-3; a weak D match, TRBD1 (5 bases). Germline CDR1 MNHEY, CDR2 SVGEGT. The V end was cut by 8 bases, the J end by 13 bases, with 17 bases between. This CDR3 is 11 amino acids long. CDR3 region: CASANRLGGFF. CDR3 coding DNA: TGTGCCAGCGCCAATCGCCTGGGGGGTTTCTTT.

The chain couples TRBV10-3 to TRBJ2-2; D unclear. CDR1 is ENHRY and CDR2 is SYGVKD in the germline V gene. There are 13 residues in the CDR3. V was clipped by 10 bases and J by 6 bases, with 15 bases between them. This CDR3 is CATTLNRAGELFF. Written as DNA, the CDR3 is TGTGCCACCACCTTGAACCGCGCCGGGGAGCTGTTTTTT.

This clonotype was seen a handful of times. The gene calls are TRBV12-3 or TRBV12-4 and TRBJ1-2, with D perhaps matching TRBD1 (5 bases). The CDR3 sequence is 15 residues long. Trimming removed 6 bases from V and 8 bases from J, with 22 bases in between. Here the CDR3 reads CASSFTGPGLEGYTF. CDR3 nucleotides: TGTGCCAGCAGCTTTACGGGGCCGGGTCTTGAAGGCTACACCTTC.

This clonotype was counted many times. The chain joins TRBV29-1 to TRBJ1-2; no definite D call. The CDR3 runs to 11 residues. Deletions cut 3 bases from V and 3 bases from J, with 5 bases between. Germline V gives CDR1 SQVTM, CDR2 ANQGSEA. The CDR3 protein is CSVESDYGYTF. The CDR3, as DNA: TGCAGCGTTGAGTCGGACTATGGCTACACCTTC.

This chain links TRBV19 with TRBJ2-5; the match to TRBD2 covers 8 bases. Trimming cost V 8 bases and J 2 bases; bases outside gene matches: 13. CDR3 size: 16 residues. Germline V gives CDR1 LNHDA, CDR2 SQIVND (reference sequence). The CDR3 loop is CASSEREWGWQETQYF. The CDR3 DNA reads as TGTGCCAGTTCTGAGCGGGAGTGGGGTTGGCAAGAGACCCAGTACTTC. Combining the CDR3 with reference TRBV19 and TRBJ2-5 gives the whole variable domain DGGITQSPKYLFRKEGQNVTLSCEQNLNHDAMYWYRQDPGQGLRLIYYSQIVNDFQKGDIAEGYSVSREKKESFPLTVTSAQKNPTAFYLCASSEREWGWQETQYFGPGTRLLVL.

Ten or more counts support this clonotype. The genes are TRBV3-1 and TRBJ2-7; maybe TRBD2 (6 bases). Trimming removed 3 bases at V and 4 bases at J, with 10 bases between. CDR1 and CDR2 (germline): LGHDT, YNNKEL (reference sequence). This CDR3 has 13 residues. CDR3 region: CASSQVGGYEQYF. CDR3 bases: TGTGCCAGCAGCCAGGTCGGGGGTTACGAGCAGTACTTC.

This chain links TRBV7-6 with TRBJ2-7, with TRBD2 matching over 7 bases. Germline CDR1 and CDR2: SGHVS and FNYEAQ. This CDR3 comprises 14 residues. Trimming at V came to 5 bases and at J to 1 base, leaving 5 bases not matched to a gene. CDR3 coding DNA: TGTGCCAGCAGCCTGCGGCGGGGGTCCTACGAGCAGTACTTC. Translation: CASSLRRGSYEQYF.

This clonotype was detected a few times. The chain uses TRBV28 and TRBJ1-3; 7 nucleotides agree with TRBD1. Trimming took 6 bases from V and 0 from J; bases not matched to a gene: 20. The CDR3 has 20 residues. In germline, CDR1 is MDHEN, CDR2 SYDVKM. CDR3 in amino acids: CASSTLRGIILLFSGNTIYF. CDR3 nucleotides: TGTGCCAGCAGCACCCTCAGGGGGATCATACTTCTGTTCTCTGGAAACACCATATATTTT.